A single sample is the source of the 23 T cell receptor beta chains below, sequenced in a study of response to subunit inactivated influenza vaccine. From the RT-PCR reads, TCRdb called clonotypes with MiXCR, one entry per CDR3 protein. The sample carries about 650,000 distinct CDR3 sequences, around 13% recorded once. Here the sequenced sample was PBMCs from blood, taken 14 to 15 days before vaccination. Every receptor here comes from a man in his forties or fifties who received an inactivated influenza vaccine.

This clonotype was observed a handful of times. CDR3 amino acids: CSVPRAGSEKLFF. The DNA of the CDR3 is TGCAGCGTGCCTCGGGCCGGCAGTGAAAAACTGTTTTTT. V gene TRBV29-1 combines with J gene TRBJ1-4; no firm D call. Trimming took 6 bases from V and 7 from J, leaving 15 bases between them. Looked up from germline, CDR1 is SQVTM and CDR2 is ANQGSEA. CDR3 size: 13 residues.

This clonotype was seen more than once but under ten times. This chain connects TRBV5-1 to TRBJ2-2; D assignment may be TRBD1 or TRBD2 (5 bases each). Trimming left V 1 base short and J 3 bases short, with 7 bases between. Germline values: CDR1 SGHRS, CDR2 YFSETQ. The CDR3 runs 14 residues. CDR3 sequence: CASSLRGDTGELFF. In DNA, the CDR3 is TGCGCCAGCAGCTTGAGAGGGGACACCGGGGAGCTGTTTTTT.

The genes are TRBV5-1 and TRBJ1-4, with D hard to call. The ends were cut back, 4 bases at V and 3 bases at J, with 7 bases in the middle. This CDR3 spans 13 amino acids. Germline V gene data show CDR1 as SGHRS and CDR2 as YFSETQ. CDR3 sequence: CASSREANEKLFF. CDR3 sequence (DNA): TGCGCCAGCAGCCGAGAAGCTAATGAAAAACTGTTTTTT.

The chain employs TRBV4-2 and TRBJ2-4; D remains ambiguous. V lost 0 bases, J lost 0 bases, and 6 bases lay in between. CDR3 length: 15 residues. Germline-derived CDR1 and CDR2 are LGHNA and YNFKEQ. The CDR3 reads CASSQDVLAKNIQYF. The CDR3 nucleotides are TGTGCCAGCAGCCAAGACGTACTAGCCAAAAACATTCAGTACTTC.

This clonotype came up a few times. The rearrangement joins TRBV3-1 to TRBJ2-3, with a possible D match to TRBD1 (5 bases). Germline V CDR1 and CDR2: LGHDT, YNNKEL (reference sequence). Trimming took off 4 bases at V and 7 bases at J, with 18 bases between the two ends. The CDR3 extends over 15 amino acids. The CDR3, as DNA: TGTGCCAGCAGCCCCCGGACATCCCTTGGGAATACGCAGTATTTT. Translated: CASSPRTSLGNTQYF.

This clonotype was seen only a few times. The DNA for the CDR3 is TGCAGTGCTAGGGTAGGAACGGGGTACGAGCAGTACTTC. As protein: CSARVGTGYEQYF. The chain uses TRBV20-1 and TRBJ2-7; possible D gene TRBD2, 5 bases. Trimming took off 3 bases at V and 4 bases at J, with 13 bases between the two ends. The CDR3 sequence is 13 residues long. Germline CDR1 and CDR2: DFQATT and SNEGSKA (reference sequence).

V is TRBV5-6 and J is TRBJ2-3, with 11 bases aligning to TRBD2. V was clipped by 3 bases and J by 0 bases; unmatched bases: 3. Germline V gene data show CDR1 as SGHDT and CDR2 as YYEEEE. This CDR3 is 16 amino acids long. The CDR3 here is CASSYRLAGSTDTQYF. CDR3 DNA: TGTGCCAGCAGCTATCGACTAGCGGGGAGCACAGATACGCAGTATTTT.

This clonotype was picked up a small number of times. V is TRBV19 and J is TRBJ2-3; no clear D. Germline V gene data show CDR1 as LNHDA and CDR2 as SQIVND (reference sequence). This CDR3 region has 15 residues. V was trimmed by 5 bases and J by 6 bases, leaving 18 bases between them. CDR3 in amino acids: CASSFGPRSADTQYF. As DNA, the CDR3 is TGTGCCAGTAGTTTCGGGCCGCGGAGTGCGGATACGCAGTATTTT.

The sample holds many counts of this clonotype. The chain carries TRBV7-2 and TRBJ2-1; 12 bases line up with TRBD2. The junction had 4 bases not matched to a gene; V was cut back by 1 base and J by 9 bases. The length of the CDR3 is 15 residues. Germline V lookup: CDR1 SGHTA, CDR2 FQGNSA. The CDR3 sequence: CASSLELAGGGEQFF. The CDR3 DNA reads as TGTGCCAGCAGCTTAGAACTAGCGGGAGGTGGTGAGCAGTTCTTC.

The chain couples TRBV23-1 to TRBJ2-5; D is perhaps TRBD1 (5 bases). TRBV23-1 is given ORF status, its function remaining uncertain. V was pared by 2 bases and J by 0 bases, with 7 bases between. The CDR3 loop spans 14 amino acids. The CDR3, as DNA: TGCGCCAGCAGTCAACGACAGTACCAAGAGACCCAGTACTTC. It translates to CASSQRQYQETQYF.

This clonotype was detected a few times. The chain employs TRBV14 and TRBJ2-5, with D perhaps given as TRBD1 or TRBD2 (5 bases each). The V end was cut by 1 base, the J end by 5 bases, with 14 bases between. Germline CDR1 and CDR2: SGHDN and FVKESK. The CDR3 is 15 residues long. The CDR3 sequence is CASSQGGAFWETQYF. The CDR3 nucleotides read TGTGCCAGCAGCCAAGGAGGGGCCTTCTGGGAGACCCAGTACTTC.

This clonotype showed up many times. The chain joins TRBV29-1 to TRBJ2-6, with 8 bases lining up with TRBD1. V lost 6 bases and J lost 4; bases outside the gene matches: 11. CDR3 size: 16 residues. The germline CDR1 and CDR2 sequences are SQVTM and ANQGSEA. The CDR3 nucleotides read TGCAGCGTAGCAGGGGGCGCCTCGATCGGGGCCAACGTCCTGACTTTC. Its translation: CSVAGGASIGANVLTF.

This clonotype was picked up many times. The V call is TRBV9, the J call TRBJ2-1; possibly TRBD1 for D (5 bases). V was cut by 4 bases and J by 0 bases, with 14 bases left in between. In germline, CDR1 is SGDLS, CDR2 YYNGEE. CDR3 length equals 16 residues. CDR3 nucleotides: TGTGCCAGCAGCAGGGGTTTGGAAAACTCCTACAATGAGCAGTTCTTC. Residues: CASSRGLENSYNEQFF.

This clonotype was seen a handful of times. The J gene is TRBJ2-1, the V gene TRBV20-1; D remains unclear. Germline V gives CDR1 DFQATT, CDR2 SNEGSKA (reference sequence). CDR3 length: 13 amino acids. V was trimmed by 2 bases and J by 5 bases, leaving 10 bases between them. The DNA of the CDR3 is TGCAGTGCTAGACTAGGGATGAACAATGAGCAGTTCTTC. Translating it yields CSARLGMNNEQFF.

In its sample, this clonotype was seen a few times. The CDR3 protein is CASSGEPNEQFF. CDR3 bases: TGTGCCAGCAGTGGGGAACCCAATGAGCAGTTCTTC. This chain connects TRBV2 to TRBJ2-1; D gene uncertain. Between the trimmed V and J ends, which lost 4 bases and 6 bases, there was a span of 7 bases. CDR1 is SNHLY and CDR2 is FYNNEI in the germline V gene. The CDR3 is made up of 12 amino acids.

There are a few counts of this clonotype. The chain joins TRBV20-1 to TRBJ2-1; a possible D gene is TRBD2 (6 bases). V lost 4 bases and J lost 3, with 13 bases in between. The CDR3 has 14 amino acids. Germline V CDR1 and CDR2: DFQATT, SNEGSKA (reference sequence). The CDR3 spells CSATRGSHYNEQFF. Here the CDR3 DNA reads TGCAGTGCTACCCGGGGGAGTCACTACAATGAGCAGTTCTTC.

The table lists this clonotype with a few counts. V is TRBV4-2 and J is TRBJ2-6, with D tentatively TRBD1 (6 bases). Germline values: CDR1 LGHNA, CDR2 YNFKEQ. V lost 0 bases and J 0 bases, leaving 12 bases between the germline ends. The CDR3 has 18 residues. The CDR3 DNA reads as TGTGCCAGCAGCCAAGATCAATCAGGGGCCTCTGGGGCCAACGTCCTGACTTTC. This gives the protein CASSQDQSGASGANVLTF.

This clonotype was observed a few times. The chain couples TRBV12-3 or TRBV12-4 to TRBJ2-5, with 7 bases that match TRBD1. V trimming: 4 bases; J trimming: 4 bases; junction bases outside the gene matches: 3. This CDR3 has 13 amino acids. CDR3 in amino acids: CASSSGQPETQYF. The CDR3 region has the DNA TGTGCCAGCAGTTCGGGACAGCCAGAGACCCAGTACTTC.

The rearrangement uses TRBV18 and TRBJ1-5; 11 bases map to TRBD1. The ends lost 5 bases at V and 0 bases at J; junction bases unmatched: 3. Germline CDR1 and CDR2: KGHSH and LQKENI. This CDR3 spans 16 amino acids. The CDR3 DNA is TGTGCCAGCTCAGTCGGGACAGGGGGTAGCAATCAGCCCCAGCATTTT. Its translation: CASSVGTGGSNQPQHF.

CDR3 DNA sequence: TGCGCCAGCAGCCCCGGGGTTGCTTGGAGGGAGCAGTTCTTC. As protein: CASSPGVAWREQFF. The chain employs TRBV4-3 and TRBJ2-1, with D possibly TRBD2 on 5 matching bases. Between the trimmed V and J ends, which lost 4 bases and 10 bases, there was a span of 17 bases. Per germline, CDR1 LGHNA and CDR2 YSLEER. The CDR3 extends over 14 amino acids.

This clonotype was observed a handful of times. The chain combines TRBV4-3 with TRBJ2-3; D gene ambiguous. This CDR3 is 15 amino acids long. Germline CDR1 LGHNA, CDR2 YSLEER. Trimming took off 0 bases at V and 1 base at J, with 8 bases between the two ends. The CDR3 DNA sequence: TGCGCCAGCAGCCAAGACGTGGTAGGCACAGATACGCAGTATTTT. Protein: CASSQDVVGTDTQYF.

The gene calls are TRBV4-1 and TRBJ1-2; D uncertain. Trimming stripped 0 bases from V and 4 bases from J, with 9 bases between. CDR3 length: 14 amino acids. Germline CDR1 MGHRA, CDR2 YSYEKL. Written as DNA, the CDR3 is TGCGCCAGCAGCCAAGAGTCCCGTCTCTATGGCTACACCTTC. It yields the protein CASSQESRLYGYTF.

CDR3 residues: CASRRGLNDYNEQFF. CDR3 sequence (DNA): TGTGCCAGCCGACGGGGACTAAATGACTACAATGAGCAGTTCTTC. The chain combines TRBV2 with TRBJ2-1; TRBD2 matches 7 bases. CDR3 length: 15 residues. Trimming at V came to 8 bases and at J to 3 bases, leaving 10 bases not matched to a gene. Per germline, CDR1 SNHLY and CDR2 FYNNEI.